This TCR beta chain comes out of a study of T cells in Graves' hyperthyroidism and ophthalmopathy. Patients with uncontrolled infections, other autoimmune diseases, pregnancy or lactation were excluded. Each diagnosis drew on symptoms, thyroxine, TRAb, thyroid ultrasound and orbital computed tomography findings. Study-wide points: The model foresaw ophthalmopathy a median around seven months prior to onset.

Amplified TCR beta CDR3 regions came from RNA transcripts. An initial round of RT-PCR targeting the TCR CDR3 relied on the HTBI primer set. TCRdb fed the multiplex PCR reads into MiXCR, producing one record per CDR3 protein. This sample yields a few hundred thousand distinct CDR3 sequences, of which over 15% are seen a single time; about 51% belongs to the top ten. This clonotype showed up many times. What it binds is not known. V lost 3 bases and J lost 3, with 8 bases in between. CDR3 length: 13 residues. Germline V gene data show CDR1 as MNHEY and CDR2 as SMNVEV (reference sequence). The TCR originated in an older woman with Graves' ophthalmopathy. Specimen: blood. V is TRBV27 and J is TRBJ1-1; D uncertain. The CDR3 sequence: CASSFGLYTEAFF. CDR3 in DNA: TGTGCCAGCAGTTTTGGTTTGTACACTGAAGCTTTCTTT.